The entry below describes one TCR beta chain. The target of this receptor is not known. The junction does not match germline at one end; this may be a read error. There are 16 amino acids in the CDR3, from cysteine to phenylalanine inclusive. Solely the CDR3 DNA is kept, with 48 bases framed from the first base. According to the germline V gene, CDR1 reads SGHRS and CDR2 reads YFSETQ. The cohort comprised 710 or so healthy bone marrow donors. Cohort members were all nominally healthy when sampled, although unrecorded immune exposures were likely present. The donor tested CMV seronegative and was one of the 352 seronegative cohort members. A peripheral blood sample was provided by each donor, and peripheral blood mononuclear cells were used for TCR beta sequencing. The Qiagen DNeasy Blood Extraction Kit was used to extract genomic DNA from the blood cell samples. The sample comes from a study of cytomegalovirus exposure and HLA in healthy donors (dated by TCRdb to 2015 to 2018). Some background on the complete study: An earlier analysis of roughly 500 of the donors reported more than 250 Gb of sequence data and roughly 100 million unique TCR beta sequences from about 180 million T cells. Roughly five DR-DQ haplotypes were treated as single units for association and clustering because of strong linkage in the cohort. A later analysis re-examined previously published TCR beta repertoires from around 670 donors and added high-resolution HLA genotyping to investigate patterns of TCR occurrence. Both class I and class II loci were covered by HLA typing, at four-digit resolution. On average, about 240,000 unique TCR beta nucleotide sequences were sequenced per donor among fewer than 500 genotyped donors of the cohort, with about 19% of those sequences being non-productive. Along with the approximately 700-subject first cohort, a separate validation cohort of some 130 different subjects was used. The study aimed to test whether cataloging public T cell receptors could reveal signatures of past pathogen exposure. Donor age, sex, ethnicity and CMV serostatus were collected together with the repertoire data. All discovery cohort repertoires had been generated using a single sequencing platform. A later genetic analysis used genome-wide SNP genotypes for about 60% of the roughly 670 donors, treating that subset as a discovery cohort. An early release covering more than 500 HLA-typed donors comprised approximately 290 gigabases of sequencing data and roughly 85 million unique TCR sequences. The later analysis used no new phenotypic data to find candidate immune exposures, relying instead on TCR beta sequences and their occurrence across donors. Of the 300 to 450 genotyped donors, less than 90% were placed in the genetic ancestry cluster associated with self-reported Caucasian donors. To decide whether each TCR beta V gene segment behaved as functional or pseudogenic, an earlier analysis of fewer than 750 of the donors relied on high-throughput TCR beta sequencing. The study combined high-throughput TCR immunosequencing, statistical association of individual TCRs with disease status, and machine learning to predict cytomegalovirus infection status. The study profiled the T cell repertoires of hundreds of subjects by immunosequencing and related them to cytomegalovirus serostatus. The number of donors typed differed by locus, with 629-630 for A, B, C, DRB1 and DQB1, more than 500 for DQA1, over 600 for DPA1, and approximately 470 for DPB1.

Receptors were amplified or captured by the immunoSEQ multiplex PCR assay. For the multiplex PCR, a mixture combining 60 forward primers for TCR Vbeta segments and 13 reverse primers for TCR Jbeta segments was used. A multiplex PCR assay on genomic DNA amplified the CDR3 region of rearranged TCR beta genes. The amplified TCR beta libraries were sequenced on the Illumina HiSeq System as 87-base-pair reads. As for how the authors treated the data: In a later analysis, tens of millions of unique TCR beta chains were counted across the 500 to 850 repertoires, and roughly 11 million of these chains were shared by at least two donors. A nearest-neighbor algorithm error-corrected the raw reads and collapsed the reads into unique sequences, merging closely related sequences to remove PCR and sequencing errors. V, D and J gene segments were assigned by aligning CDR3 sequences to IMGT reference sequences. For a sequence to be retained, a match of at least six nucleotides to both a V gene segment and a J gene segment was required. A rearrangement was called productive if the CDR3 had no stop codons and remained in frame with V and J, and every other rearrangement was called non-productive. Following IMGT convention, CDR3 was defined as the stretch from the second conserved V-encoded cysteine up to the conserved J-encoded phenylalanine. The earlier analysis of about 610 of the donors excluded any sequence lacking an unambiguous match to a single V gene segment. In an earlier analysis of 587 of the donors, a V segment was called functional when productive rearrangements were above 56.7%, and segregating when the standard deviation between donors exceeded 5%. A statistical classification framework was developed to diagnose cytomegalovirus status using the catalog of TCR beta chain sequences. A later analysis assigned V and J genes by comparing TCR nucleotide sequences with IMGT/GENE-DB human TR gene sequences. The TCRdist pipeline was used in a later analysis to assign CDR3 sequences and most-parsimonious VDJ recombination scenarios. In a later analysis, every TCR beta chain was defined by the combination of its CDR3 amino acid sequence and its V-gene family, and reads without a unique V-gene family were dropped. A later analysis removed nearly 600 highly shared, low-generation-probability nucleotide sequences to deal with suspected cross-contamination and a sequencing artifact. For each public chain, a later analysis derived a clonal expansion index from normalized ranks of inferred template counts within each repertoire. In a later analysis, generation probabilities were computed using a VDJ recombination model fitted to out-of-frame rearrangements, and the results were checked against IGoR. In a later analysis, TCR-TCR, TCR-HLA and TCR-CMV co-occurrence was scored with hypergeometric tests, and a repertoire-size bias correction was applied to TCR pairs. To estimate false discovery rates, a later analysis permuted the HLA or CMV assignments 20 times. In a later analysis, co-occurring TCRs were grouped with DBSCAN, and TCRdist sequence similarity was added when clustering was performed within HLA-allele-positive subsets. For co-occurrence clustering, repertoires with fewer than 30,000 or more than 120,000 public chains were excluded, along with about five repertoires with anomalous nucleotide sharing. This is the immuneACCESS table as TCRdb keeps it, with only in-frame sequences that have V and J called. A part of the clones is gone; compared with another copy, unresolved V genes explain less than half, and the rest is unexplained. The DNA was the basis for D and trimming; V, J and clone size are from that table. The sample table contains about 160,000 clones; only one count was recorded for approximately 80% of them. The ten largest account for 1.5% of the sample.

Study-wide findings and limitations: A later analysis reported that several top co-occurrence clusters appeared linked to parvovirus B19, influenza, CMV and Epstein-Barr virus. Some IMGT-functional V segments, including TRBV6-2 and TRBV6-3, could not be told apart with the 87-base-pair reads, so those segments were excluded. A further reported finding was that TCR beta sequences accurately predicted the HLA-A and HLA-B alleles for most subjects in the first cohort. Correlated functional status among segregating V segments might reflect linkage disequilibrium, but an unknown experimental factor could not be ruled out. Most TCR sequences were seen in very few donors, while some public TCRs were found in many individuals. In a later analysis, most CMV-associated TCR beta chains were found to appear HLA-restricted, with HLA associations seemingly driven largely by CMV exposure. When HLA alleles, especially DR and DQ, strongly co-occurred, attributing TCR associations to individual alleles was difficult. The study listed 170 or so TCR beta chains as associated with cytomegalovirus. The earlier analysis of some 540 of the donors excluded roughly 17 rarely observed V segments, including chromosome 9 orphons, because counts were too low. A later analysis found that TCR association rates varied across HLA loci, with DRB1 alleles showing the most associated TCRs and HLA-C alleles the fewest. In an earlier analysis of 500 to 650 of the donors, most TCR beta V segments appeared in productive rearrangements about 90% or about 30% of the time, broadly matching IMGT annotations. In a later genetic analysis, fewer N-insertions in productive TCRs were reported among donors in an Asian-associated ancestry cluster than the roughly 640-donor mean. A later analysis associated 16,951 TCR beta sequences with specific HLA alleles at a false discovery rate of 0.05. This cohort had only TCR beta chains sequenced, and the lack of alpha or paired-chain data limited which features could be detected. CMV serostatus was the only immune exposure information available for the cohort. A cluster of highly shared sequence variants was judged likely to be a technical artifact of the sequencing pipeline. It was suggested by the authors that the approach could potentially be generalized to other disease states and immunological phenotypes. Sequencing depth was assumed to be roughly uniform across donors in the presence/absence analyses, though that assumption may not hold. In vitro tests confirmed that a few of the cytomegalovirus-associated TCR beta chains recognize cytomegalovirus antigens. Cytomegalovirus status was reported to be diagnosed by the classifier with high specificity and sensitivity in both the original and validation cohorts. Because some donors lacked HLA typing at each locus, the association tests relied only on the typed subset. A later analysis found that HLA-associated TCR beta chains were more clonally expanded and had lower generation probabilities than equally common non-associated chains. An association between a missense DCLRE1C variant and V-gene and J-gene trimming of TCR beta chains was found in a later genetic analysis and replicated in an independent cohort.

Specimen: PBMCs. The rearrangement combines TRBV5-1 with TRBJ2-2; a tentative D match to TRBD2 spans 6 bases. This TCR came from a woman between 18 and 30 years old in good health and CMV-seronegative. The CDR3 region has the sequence CASGLVSGVNTGELFF. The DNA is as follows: TGCGCCAGCGGCTTGGTTTCGGGGGTTAACACCGGGGAGCTGTTTTTT. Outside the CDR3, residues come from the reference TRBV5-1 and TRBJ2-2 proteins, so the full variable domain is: KAGVTQTPRYLIKTRGQQVTLSCSPISGHRSVSWYQQTPGQGLQFLFEYFSETQRNKGNFPGRFSGRQFSNSRSEMNVSTLELGDSALYLCASGLVSGVNTGELFFGEGSRLTVL.